Following are 3 T cell receptor beta chains from one sample sequenced in a study of CD8 T cells in ankylosing spondylitis. Whole-study results and caveats: Seemingly characteristic of ankylosing spondylitis blood was a TCR beta motif consisting of several highly homologous variants.

No antigens are known for them. A single record per CDR3 protein comes from TCRdb applying MiXCR to the 5' RACE reads. The sample consists of approximately 300,000 distinct CDR3 sequences, less than 9.5% of them appearing once. The sequenced sample was blood, either unsorted or a sorted T cell fraction (not recorded which). The origin of the receptors is a male donor with ankylosing spondylitis.

The rearrangement uses TRBV21-1 and TRBJ2-1. TRBV21-1 is a pseudogene. The CDR3 spans 14 residues. The CDR3 nucleotides are TGTGCCAGCAGCAAAGTTCCAGTCTACAATGAGCAGTTCTTC. This encodes CASSKVPVYNEQFF.

The chain links TRBV20-1 to TRBJ1-1; tentatively, D is TRBD1 (5 bases). Germline-derived CDR1 and CDR2 are DFQATT and SNEGSKA (reference sequence). V gave up 3 bases and J gave up 8 bases, with 19 bases separating them. The CDR3 loop spans 14 amino acids. The CDR3 DNA follows: TGCAGTGCTAGGAAACATCCTGGGACTTCGGAAGCTTTCTTT. This encodes CSARKHPGTSEAFF.

This clonotype was seen a few times. The chain links TRBV7-9 to TRBJ2-7; D is undetermined. Trimming left V 1 base short and J 3 bases short, with 13 bases between. Germline-derived CDR1 and CDR2 are SEHNR and FQNEAQ (reference sequence). The CDR3 length is 15 residues. This CDR3 reads CASSLGDLSDYEQYF. The DNA of the CDR3 is TGTGCCAGCAGCTTAGGGGATCTGAGCGACTACGAGCAGTACTTC.